This T cell receptor beta chain emerged from a study of T cell responses to AZD1222 COVID-19 vaccine. V shed 1 base and J 0 bases; nucleotides not matched to a gene: 6. The CDR3 loop spans 17 amino acids. The germline gives CDR1 LGHDT, CDR2 YNNKEL (reference sequence). The assay was immunoSEQ multiplex PCR, and TCRdb's table has in-frame clones only and misses some. This table holds 110,000 or so clones, around 84% found once. The sequencing used peripheral blood, collected 28 days after the second AZD1222 dose. J is TRBJ1-3 and V is TRBV3-1 (or the pseudogene TRBV3-2); 7 nucleotides match TRBD1. This receptor was taken from an adult who received the AZD1222 COVID-19 vaccine. This CDR3 is CASSQVWTGSSGNTIYF. The CDR3 bases are TGTGCCAGCAGCCAAGTATGGACAGGTAGCTCTGGAAACACCATATATTTT.